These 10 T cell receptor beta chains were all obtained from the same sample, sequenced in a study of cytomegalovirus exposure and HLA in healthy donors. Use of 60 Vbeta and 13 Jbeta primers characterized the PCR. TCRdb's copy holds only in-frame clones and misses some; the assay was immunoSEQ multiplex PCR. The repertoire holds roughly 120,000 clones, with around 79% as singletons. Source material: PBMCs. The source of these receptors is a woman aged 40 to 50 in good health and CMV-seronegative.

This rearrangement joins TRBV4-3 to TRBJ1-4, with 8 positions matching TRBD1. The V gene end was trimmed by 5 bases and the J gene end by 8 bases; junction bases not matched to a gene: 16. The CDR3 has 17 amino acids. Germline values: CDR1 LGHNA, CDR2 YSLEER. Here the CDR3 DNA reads TGCGCCAGCAGCGGGGCCCCCCAGGGGGCAGTAGGGGAAAAACTGTTTTTT. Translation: CASSGAPQGAVGEKLFF.

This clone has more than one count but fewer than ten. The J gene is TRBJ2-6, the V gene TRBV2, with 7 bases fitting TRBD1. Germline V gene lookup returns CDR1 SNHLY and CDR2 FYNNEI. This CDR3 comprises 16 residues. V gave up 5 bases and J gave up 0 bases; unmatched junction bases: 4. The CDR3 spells CASSLSGGSGANVLTF. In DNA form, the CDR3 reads TGTGCCAGCAGTCTTTCAGGGGGCTCTGGGGCCAACGTCCTGACTTTC.

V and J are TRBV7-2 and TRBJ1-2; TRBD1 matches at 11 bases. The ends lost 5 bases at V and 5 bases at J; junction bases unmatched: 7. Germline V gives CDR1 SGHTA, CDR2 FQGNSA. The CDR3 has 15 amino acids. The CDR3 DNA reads TGTGCCAGCAGCCCGCGGGACAGGGGGGGGTATGGCTACACCTTC. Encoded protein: CASSPRDRGGYGYTF.

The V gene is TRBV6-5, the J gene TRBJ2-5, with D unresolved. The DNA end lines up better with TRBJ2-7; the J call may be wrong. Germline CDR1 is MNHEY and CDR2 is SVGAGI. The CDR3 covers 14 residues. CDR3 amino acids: CASSSSEVSYEQYF. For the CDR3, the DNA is TGTGCCAGCAGCTCCAGCGAGGTCTCCTACGAGCAGTACTTC.

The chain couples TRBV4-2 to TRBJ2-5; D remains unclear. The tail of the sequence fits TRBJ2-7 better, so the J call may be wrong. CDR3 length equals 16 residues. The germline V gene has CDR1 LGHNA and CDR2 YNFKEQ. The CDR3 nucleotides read TGTGCCAGCAGCCAAGGAAGTGTAAACGGAGCCTACGAGCAGTACTTC. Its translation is CASSQGSVNGAYEQYF.

The chain's CDR3 is CASTMTELTEAFF. DNA for the CDR3: TGTGCCAGCACCATGACAGAGCTCACTGAAGCTTTCTTT. V gene TRBV28 combines with J gene TRBJ1-1, with D possibly TRBD1 on 5 matching bases. The germline V gene has CDR1 MDHEN and CDR2 SYDVKM. There are 13 residues in the CDR3. V was clipped by 7 bases and J by 4 bases, with 13 bases between them.

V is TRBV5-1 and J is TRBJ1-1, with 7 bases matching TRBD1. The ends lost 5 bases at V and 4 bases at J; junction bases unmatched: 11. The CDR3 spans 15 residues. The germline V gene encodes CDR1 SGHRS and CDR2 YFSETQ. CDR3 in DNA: TGCGCCAGCAGTCAACAGGGTCCAGGGGGCACTGAAGCTTTCTTT. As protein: CASSQQGPGGTEAFF.

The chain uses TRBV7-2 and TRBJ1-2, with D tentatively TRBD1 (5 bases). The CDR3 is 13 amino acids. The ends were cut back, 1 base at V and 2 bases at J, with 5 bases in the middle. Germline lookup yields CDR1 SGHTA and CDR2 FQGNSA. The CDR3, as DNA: TGTGCCAGCAGCTTAGAGGGGAACTATGGCTACACCTTC. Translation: CASSLEGNYGYTF.

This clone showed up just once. The DNA of the CDR3 is TGTGCCAGCAGCCCCTACCCTAGTGAGCAGTTCTTC. Protein: CASSPYPSEQFF. The rearrangement uses TRBV7-9 and TRBJ2-1; D gene uncertain. Germline lookup yields CDR1 SEHNR and CDR2 FQNEAQ (reference sequence). CDR3 length equals 12 residues. V was clipped by 5 bases and J by 9 bases, with 11 bases between them.

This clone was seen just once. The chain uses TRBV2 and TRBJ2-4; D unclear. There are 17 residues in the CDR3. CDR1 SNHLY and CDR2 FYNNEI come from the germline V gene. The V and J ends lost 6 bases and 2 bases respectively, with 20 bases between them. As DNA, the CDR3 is TGTGCCAGCAGAGATCCCGCAGCGAACCTTTCCAAAAACATTCAGTACTTC. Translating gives CASRDPAANLSKNIQYF.